This is a list of T cell receptor beta chains from one sample in a study of vaccination and CD4 T cells after COVID-19. TCRdb redid the calling of the PCR reads with MiXCR, one entry per CDR3 protein. The sample consists of 9,500 to 15,000 distinct CDR3 sequences, 59% of them appearing once. These receptors have no known antigen. Sequences were obtained from CD4+ T cells from blood, cultured in vitro. These receptors were taken from a human donor who had recovered from COVID-19. CDR3s include the opening cysteine and the closing phenylalanine or tryptophan. The D gene is left open where the match is weak. The size field is filled for only some rows; it gives once, few, many or a size class.

NA,TRBJ2-3,TRBV6-1,13,TRBD1,TGTGCCAGCGGGGGACAGAACACAGATACGCAGTATTTT,CASGGQNTDTQYF
NA,TRBJ2-2,TRBV7-2,14,NA,TGTGCCAGCAGCCCCCCCTACGCGGGATCGGAGCTGTTTTTT,CASSPPYAGSELFF
NA,TRBJ1-1,TRBV30,14,NA,TGTGCCTGGAGTGTCACAACTGACGACACTGAAGCTTTCTTT,CAWSVTTDDTEAFF
NA,TRBJ2-1,TRBV28,16,TRBD2,TGTGCCAGCAGCGGGCGGGTGGGACTATTGGGGAATGAGCAGTTCTTC,CASSGRVGLLGNEQFF
few,TRBJ1-2,TRBV7-8,15,NA,TGTGCCAGCAGCTTAGATATAGGCGGCGGCTATGGCTACACCTTC,CASSLDIGGGYGYTF
NA,TRBJ2-1,TRBV7-3,15,TRBD1,TGTGCCAGCAGCCCTCGACAGGGTAACTACAATGAGCAGTTCTTC,CASSPRQGNYNEQFF
NA,TRBJ2-5,TRBV4-2,16,TRBD2,TGTGCCAGCAGCTACAGCTCTAGCGGGAGGGGAGAGACCCAGTACTTC,CASSYSSSGRGETQYF
NA,TRBJ2-7,TRBV2,15,TRBD2,TGTGCCAGCAGTTCTAGCGGGAACAGCGCCTACGAGCAGTACTTC,CASSSSGNSAYEQYF
NA,TRBJ2-7,TRBV6-1,16,NA,TGTGCCAGCAGCCCAAACATAGGCCAAGCGTCCTACGAGCAGTACTTC,CASSPNIGQASYEQYF
medium-sized,TRBJ2-5,TRBV6-1,15,NA,TGTGCCAGCAGTGAACGGAGTGACGGTCGGGAGACCCAGTACTTC,CASSERSDGRETQYF
NA,TRBJ2-3,TRBV20-1,13,NA,TGCAGTGCTAGGGCCCCGGGCCCAGATACGCAGTATTTT,CSARAPGPDTQYF
NA,TRBJ1-6,TRBV19,12,NA,TGTGCCAGTCAGACAGTTAATTCACCCCTCCACTTT,CASQTVNSPLHF
few,TRBJ2-7,TRBV20-1,14,TRBD2,TGCAGTGCTAGCGGACTAGCGGGAGTCGGCGAGCAGTACTTC,CSASGLAGVGEQYF
NA,TRBJ1-2,TRBV15,14,NA,TGTGCCACCAGGAGAGACGAAGTAAGCTATGGCTACACCTTC,CATRRDEVSYGYTF
NA,TRBJ2-2,TRBV20-1,12,NA,TGCAGTGCTCTACCGTCTGCCGGGGAGCTGTTTTTT,CSALPSAGELFF
NA,TRBJ1-2,TRBV20-1,12,TRBD1,TGCAGTGGGGACAGGACTAACTATGGCTACACCTTC,CSGDRTNYGYTF
NA,TRBJ2-7,TRBV3-1,14,NA,TGTGCCAGCAGCCAAGTTCGGGCCTCTGCCGAGCAGTACTTC,CASSQVRASAEQYF
NA,TRBJ2-5,TRBV11-2,17,TRBD2,TGTGCCAGCAGCCGCCCCTCAGGGCGGGGGAACCAAGAGACCCAGTACTTC,CASSRPSGRGNQETQYF
NA,TRBJ2-1,TRBV20-1,15,TRBD1,TGCAGTGCAAATAGGGGGGACAGGGTCGGCAATGAGCAGTTCTTC,CSANRGDRVGNEQFF
NA,TRBJ2-5,TRBV6-1,19,TRBD2,TGTGCCAGCAGTGACTCCATTCCCTTTGGCGGGAGGGCCAGAGAGACCCAGTACTTC,CASSDSIPFGGRARETQYF
NA,TRBJ1-2,TRBV30,13,NA,TGTGCCTGGAACCCTTCAGGAGTCTATGGCTACACCTTC,CAWNPSGVYGYTF
NA,TRBJ1-1,TRBV6-1,12,NA,TGTGTCTCAAATTCCGAGGTGTCACGAGCTTTCTTT,CVSNSEVSRAFF
NA,TRBJ2-5,TRBV20-1,14,NA,TGCAGTGCTAGGTTCTCTAGCGCGGGACAGACCCAGTACTTC,CSARFSSAGQTQYF
NA,TRBJ2-5,TRBV6-1,17,TRBD1,TGTGCCAGCAGTGAATCCTTGATACAGGGGGCCGGGGAGACCCAGTACTTC,CASSESLIQGAGETQYF
few,TRBJ2-7,TRBV19,14,NA,TGTGCCAGTAGTGCTACAGGGAGAATGAACGAGCAGTACTTC,CASSATGRMNEQYF
medium-sized,TRBJ2-1,TRBV6-1,15,TRBD2,TGTGCCAGCAGTCCGAGGACTAGCGGGATCTATGAGCAGTTCTTC,CASSPRTSGIYEQFF
NA,TRBJ2-2,TRBV18,14,NA,TGTGCCAGCTCACCACGGGGGGACACCGGGGAGCTGTTTTTT,CASSPRGDTGELFF
NA,TRBJ2-5,TRBV5-1,15,TRBD1,TGCGCCAGCAGCTGGGGGACAGGCAGCCAAGAGACCCAGTACTTC,CASSWGTGSQETQYF
few,TRBJ1-5,TRBV12-3/TRBV12-4,12,NA,TGTGCCAGCGCCTACGACAAAGGACCCCAGCATTTT,CASAYDKGPQHF
large,TRBJ2-2,TRBV10-1,14,TRBD1,TGCGCCAGCGCCCCGGACAGGACCACCGGGGAGCTGTTTTTT,CASAPDRTTGELFF
NA,TRBJ2-7,TRBV19,16,TRBD1,TGTGCCAGTAGTTCTCAGGCGACAGGGGGATACTACGAGCAGTACTTC,CASSSQATGGYYEQYF
NA,TRBJ2-3,TRBV7-2,14,NA,TGTGCCAGCAGCCTTGAACCTAGAACAGATACGCAGTATTTT,CASSLEPRTDTQYF
NA,TRBJ1-2,TRBV4-1,13,NA,TGCGCCAGCAGCCAAGATCGGGATTTTGGCTACACCTTC,CASSQDRDFGYTF
NA,TRBJ1-2,TRBV10-3,13,TRBD1,TGTGCCATCAGTGAGTCGGACAGGGGGGGCTACACCTTC,CAISESDRGGYTF
NA,TRBJ2-5,TRBV20-1,14,TRBD2,TGCAGCAACGACTATAGCGGGAGACGAGAGACCCAGTACTTC,CSNDYSGRRETQYF
NA,TRBJ2-7,TRBV15,15,TRBD2,TGTGCCACCAGTAGAGCTCTAGCGGGAGGGTACGAGCAGTACTTC,CATSRALAGGYEQYF
NA,TRBJ2-5,TRBV5-6,19,TRBD2,TGTGCCAGCAGTCGGCTGGGGGGAGGGGAGCCAGTAGGAAGAGAGACCCAGTACTTC,CASSRLGGGEPVGRETQYF
NA,TRBJ2-1,TRBV24-1,14,NA,TGTGCCACCAGTGAAGGGACATTGGGCAATGAGCAGTTCTTC,CATSEGTLGNEQFF
few,TRBJ2-3,TRBV20-1,16,TRBD2,TGCAGTGCTAGAGATCCTAGCGGGAGAGGAACGGATACGCAGTATTTT,CSARDPSGRGTDTQYF
few,TRBJ1-6,TRBV27,13,NA,TGTGCCAGCAGTTCAGGGTATAATTCACCCCTCCACTTT,CASSSGYNSPLHF
NA,TRBJ1-2,TRBV12-3/TRBV12-4,14,NA,TGTGCCAGCAGCCTACATTCAACGGGCTATGGCTACACCTTC,CASSLHSTGYGYTF
NA,TRBJ1-5,TRBV6-1,13,NA,TGTGCCAGTACTTCCAGGGTCGACCAGCCCCAGCATTTT,CASTSRVDQPQHF
NA,TRBJ2-2,TRBV6-1,14,NA,TGTGCCAGCAGTGGAGCGGCGAACACCGGGGAGCTGTTTTTT,CASSGAANTGELFF
NA,TRBJ1-2,TRBV19,11,NA,TGTGCCAGTAGTCCAGGGGTTGGCTACACCTTC,CASSPGVGYTF
few,TRBJ2-7,TRBV20-1,14,TRBD2,TGCAGTGCTAGAGAGACTAGCGGTCTACGGGGGCAGTACTTC,CSARETSGLRGQYF
few,TRBJ1-5,TRBV7-2,16,NA,TGTGCCAGCAGCTTAGCGGGGGGGCATGGCAATCAGCCCCAGCATTTT,CASSLAGGHGNQPQHF
NA,TRBJ2-3,TRBV7-9,16,NA,TGTGCCAGCAGCTTAGGCGGATCCTCGCGCACAGATACGCAGTATTTT,CASSLGGSSRTDTQYF
once,TRBJ2-3,TRBV20-1,11,TRBD2,TGCGGGGGGGACTACCGTGGGACGCAGTATTTT,CGGDYRGTQYF
NA,TRBJ2-5,TRBV24-1,18,TRBD2,TGTGCCACCAGTGATACGTCGGCCACTAGCGGGCCACAAGAGACCCAGTACTTC,CATSDTSATSGPQETQYF
NA,TRBJ2-2,TRBV5-5,14,NA,TGTGCCAGCAGCTTGGGACAGCTCACCGGGGAGCTGTTTTTT,CASSLGQLTGELFF
NA,TRBJ2-1,TRBV19,14,NA,TGTGCCAGTAGTATGGGCGGGATTAAGAATGAGCAGTTCTTC,CASSMGGIKNEQFF
NA,TRBJ2-5,TRBV4-3,17,TRBD2,TGCGCCAGCAGCCAAGATAGGGGGACTAGCACGATGGAGACCCAGTACTTC,CASSQDRGTSTMETQYF
NA,TRBJ2-7,TRBV24-1,15,NA,TGTGCCACCAGTTATGGTGACGGAGAATTCTACGAGCAGTACTTC,CATSYGDGEFYEQYF
NA,TRBJ1-2,TRBV4-3,18,NA,TGCGCCAGCAGCCCGAAAGATTATTCGGTCATGGGGGAGTATGGCTACACCTTC,CASSPKDYSVMGEYGYTF
NA,TRBJ1-5,TRBV19,15,NA,TGTGCCAGTAGTTCCGCTCTGGTTGGCAATCAGCCCCAGCATTTT,CASSSALVGNQPQHF
NA,TRBJ2-3,TRBV7-2,14,NA,TGTGCCAGCAGGGAGGCCGTAGTCACAGATACGCAGTATTTT,CASREAVVTDTQYF
few,TRBJ1-1,TRBV29-1,13,TRBD1,TGCAGCTCCTGGGACAGTCCGCACACTGAAGCTTTCTTT,CSSWDSPHTEAFF
NA,TRBJ2-7,TRBV2,11,NA,TGTGCCAGCAGTGAAACTTACGAGCAGTACTTC,CASSETYEQYF